This record covers a single TCR beta chain. TCRdb's copy holds only in-frame clones and misses some; the assay was immunoSEQ multiplex PCR. The table lists roughly 120,000 clones, around 84% of them singletons, with 17% in the top ten. This sample is drawn from a study of T cell responses to AZD1222 COVID-19 vaccine. CDR1 and CDR2 from the germline V gene are MDHEN and SYDVKM. V lost 4 bases to trimming and J lost 9 bases; unmatched junction nucleotides: 13. This CDR3 region has 17 residues. Material: peripheral blood, obtained 28 days after the second AZD1222 dose. The TCR comes from an adult who received the AZD1222 COVID-19 vaccine. The chain uses TRBV28 and TRBJ1-6; 9 positions match TRBD1. In nucleotides, the CDR3 is TGTGCCAGCAGTTCTTTAAATCCGGGACAGGGAAGTTCACCCCTCCACTTT. It yields the protein CASSSLNPGQGSSPLHF. Drawing the rest from reference TRBV28 and TRBJ1-6, the complete variable domain is DVKVTQSSRYLVKRTGEKVFLECVQDMDHENMFWYRQDPGLGLRLIYFSYDVKMKEKGDIPEGYSVSREKKERFSLILESASTNQTSMYLCASSSLNPGQGSSPLHFGNGTRLTVT.